Each of the 22 T cell receptor beta chains below was sequenced from the same sample in a study of long-term antiretroviral therapy in people with HIV. This was the immunoSEQ v3.0 assay at survey level. Assay used: immunoSEQ multiplex PCR; TCRdb lists only in-frame clones, some missing. There are tens of thousands of clones in the sample; approximately 80% occur only once, and more than 15% lies in the top ten. Sequences were derived from unsorted PBMCs, sampled 0.5 years before starting antiretroviral therapy. Source of these receptors: a middle-aged man with HIV.

The chain joins TRBV11-2 to TRBJ2-5; D could derive from TRBD1 or TRBD2 (5 bases each). The CDR3 covers 15 residues. Germline CDR1 SGHAT, CDR2 FQNNGV. Trimming removed 1 base at V and 2 bases at J, with 11 bases between. The CDR3 here is CASSLGGWGQETQYF. The CDR3 coding sequence is TGTGCCAGCAGCTTAGGGGGGTGGGGGCAAGAGACCCAGTACTTC. The full variable domain, completed using reference TRBV11-2 and TRBJ2-5, is EAGVAQSPRYKIIEKRQSVAFWCNPISGHATLYWYQQILGQGPKLLIQFQNNGVVDDSQLPKDRFSAERLKGVDSTLKIQPAKLEDSAVYLCASSLGGWGQETQYFGPGTRLLVL.

The chain carries TRBV5-1 and TRBJ1-2, with 7 bases identical to TRBD1. V was clipped by 4 bases and J by 4 bases; unmatched bases: 4. This CDR3 region has 13 residues. Germline CDR1 and CDR2: SGHRS and YFSETQ. The CDR3 region has the DNA TGCGCCAGCAGCCCAAGGGACAGCTATGGCTACACCTTC. It specifies CASSPRDSYGYTF.

CDR3 nucleotide sequence: TGCGCCAGCAGCCTATACACGGCAGGGGGAGGCGAGCAGTACTTC. This sequence encodes CASSLYTAGGGEQYF. V usage is TRBV4-3 and J usage is TRBJ2-7, with a weak D call TRBD1 (7 bases). Between the trimmed V and J ends, which lost 4 bases and 6 bases, there was a span of 19 bases. CDR1 LGHNA and CDR2 YSLEER come from the germline V gene. This CDR3 is built from 15 residues.

The genes are TRBV19 and TRBJ1-6; no clear D. Trimming stripped 2 bases from V and 7 bases from J, with 6 bases between. Germline V CDR1 and CDR2: LNHDA, SQIVND (reference sequence). The CDR3 covers 13 residues. CDR3 DNA sequence: TGTGCCAGTAGTATATCAGACAATTCACCCCTCCACTTT. Amino acid sequence: CASSISDNSPLHF. Using reference TRBV19 and TRBJ1-6 for the parts outside the CDR3, the full variable domain is DGGITQSPKYLFRKEGQNVTLSCEQNLNHDAMYWYRQDPGQGLRLIYYSQIVNDFQKGDIAEGYSVSREKKESFPLTVTSAQKNPTAFYLCASSISDNSPLHFGNGTRLTVT.

The gene calls are TRBV18 and TRBJ1-1; no clear D gene. This CDR3 region has 13 residues. V lost 2 bases and J 1 base, leaving 5 bases between the germline ends. Per the germline V gene, CDR1 is KGHSH and CDR2 is LQKENI. In DNA, the CDR3 is TGTGCCAGCTCACCATACGCGAACACTGAAGCTTTCTTT. It encodes CASSPYANTEAFF.

V gene TRBV6-5 combines with J gene TRBJ1-1; 7 positions match TRBD1. The CDR3 spans 13 residues. Trimming removed 2 bases from V and 10 bases from J; junction bases left unmatched: 7. Germline V gene data show CDR1 as MNHEY and CDR2 as SVGAGI. CDR3 DNA: TGTGCCAGCAGTTACGACAGGGTAAGAGGAGCTTTCTTT. Protein sequence: CASSYDRVRGAFF.

The chain carries TRBV28 and TRBJ1-2; D is possibly TRBD1 (6 bases). Deletions cut 3 bases from V and 7 bases from J, with 12 bases between. CDR1 is MDHEN and CDR2 is SYDVKM in the germline V gene. This CDR3 has 13 amino acids. CDR3 region: CASSFAGAVGYTF. The CDR3 DNA reads as TGTGCCAGCAGTTTCGCAGGGGCGGTTGGCTACACCTTC.

The genes are TRBV5-1 and TRBJ2-1, with 10 bases matching TRBD1. The CDR3 runs 15 residues. Germline CDR1 SGHRS, CDR2 YFSETQ. The V segment lost 4 bases and the J segment 4 bases; nucleotides outside the gene matches: 5. The CDR3 DNA follows: TGCGCCAGCAGCGAACCGGGACAGGGGTACAATGAGCAGTTCTTC. It specifies CASSEPGQGYNEQFF.

The V call is TRBV5-1, the J call TRBJ2-7; 7 bases map to TRBD1. This CDR3 spans 13 amino acids. V lost 5 bases and J lost 3; bases outside the gene matches: 5. Germline V gene sequence: CDR1 SGHRS, CDR2 YFSETQ. The CDR3 nucleotides read TGCGCCAGCAGGACAGGGAACAACTACGAGCAGTACTTC. Translation: CASRTGNNYEQYF.

The chain couples TRBV15 to TRBJ2-6, with TRBD2 matching 9 bases. Germline CDR1 reads LNHNV; CDR2 reads YYDKDF (reference sequence). V gave up 4 bases and J gave up 2 bases; unmatched junction bases: 3. The CDR3 contains 16 residues. The CDR3, as DNA: TGTGCCACCAGCAAAGGCGGGGGGGCTGGGGCCAACGTCCTGACTTTC. Translated: CATSKGGGAGANVLTF.

By proportion, this clone is medium-sized. The CDR3 here is CASSYNRGDTEAFF. The CDR3 DNA reads as TGTGCCAGCAGTTACAACAGGGGAGACACTGAAGCTTTCTTT. The chain links TRBV6-5 to TRBJ1-1, with 7 bases lining up with TRBD1. The CDR3 extends over 14 amino acids. Trimming cost V 2 bases and J 3 bases; bases outside gene matches: 3. Germline values: CDR1 MNHEY, CDR2 SVGAGI.

This chain's CDR3 is CASSLVGGVTDTQYF. For the CDR3, the DNA is TGCGCCAGCAGCTTGGTTGGGGGGGTCACAGATACGCAGTATTTT. The V and J genes are TRBV5-1 and TRBJ2-3, with 7 bases lining up with TRBD2. This CDR3 spans 15 amino acids. The germline V gene encodes CDR1 SGHRS and CDR2 YFSETQ. The J segment lost 2 bases and the V segment lost 0 bases, leaving 3 bases of the junction unmatched. Variable domain in full (rest from reference TRBV5-1 and TRBJ2-3): KAGVTQTPRYLIKTRGQQVTLSCSPISGHRSVSWYQQTPGQGLQFLFEYFSETQRNKGNFPGRFSGRQFSNSRSEMNVSTLELGDSALYLCASSLVGGVTDTQYFGPGTRLTVL.

The chain couples TRBV7-6 to TRBJ1-2; no firm D call. Germline CDR1 is SGHVS and CDR2 is FNYEAQ. Deletions cut 4 bases from V and 3 bases from J, with 12 bases between. The CDR3 has 14 amino acids. The CDR3 DNA is TGTGCCAGCAGCTCGGGAGGGTCCTACTATGGCTACACCTTC. Residues: CASSSGGSYYGYTF.

This clone was detected only a few times. V is TRBV6-5 and J is TRBJ2-1; D not certain. Germline CDR1 MNHEY, CDR2 SVGAGI. The CDR3 runs to 15 residues. V gave up 5 bases and J gave up 3 bases, with 14 bases separating them. The CDR3, as DNA: TGTGCCAGCAGTCTTGGCGTAAGTAGCTACAATGAGCAGTTCTTC. It is translated as CASSLGVSSYNEQFF.

CDR3 protein: CASSQAANTGELFF. CDR3 in DNA: TGTGCCAGCAGCCAAGCCGCGAACACCGGGGAGCTGTTTTTT. The chain uses TRBV14 and TRBJ2-2, with D uncertain. This CDR3 is built from 14 residues. Trimming stripped 1 base from V and 0 bases from J, with 3 bases between. Germline CDR1 and CDR2: SGHDN and FVKESK.

This rearrangement joins TRBV6-5 to TRBJ2-7; no firm D call. The CDR3 consists of 13 residues. The V gene lost 2 bases and the J gene lost 0 bases, with 5 bases spanning the gap. Germline V gene sequence: CDR1 MNHEY, CDR2 SVGAGI. DNA for the CDR3: TGTGCCAGCAGTTACCAAAGCTCCTACGAGCAGTACTTC. Its translation is CASSYQSSYEQYF.

The V call is TRBV2, the J call TRBJ1-2; 7 bases align to TRBD1. CDR1 and CDR2 (germline): SNHLY, FYNNEI. The CDR3 runs to 14 residues. V was pared by 3 bases and J by 4 bases, with 5 bases of the junction left unmatched. The chain's CDR3 is CASSDQRDSYGYTF. In nucleotides, the CDR3 is TGTGCCAGCAGTGATCAAAGGGACAGCTATGGCTACACCTTC.

CDR3 sequence reads: CASSEYGTGGAYGYTF. The CDR3 DNA reads as TGTGCCAGCAGTGAATACGGGACAGGGGGCGCTTATGGCTACACCTTC. V and J are TRBV6-1 and TRBJ1-2; 12 bases agree with TRBD1. This CDR3 is 16 amino acids long. After removal of 2 bases from V and 5 bases from J, the junction contained 6 bases not matched to a gene. Germline CDR1 reads MNHNS; CDR2 reads SASEGT.

The chain joins TRBV28 to TRBJ1-5; 7 bases are a match to TRBD1. CDR1 MDHEN and CDR2 SYDVKM come from the germline V gene. Trimming removed 3 bases from V and 0 bases from J; junction bases left unmatched: 2. The CDR3 is made up of 15 amino acids. As DNA, the CDR3 is TGTGCCAGCAGTTTCAGGGGGAATAGCAATCAGCCCCAGCATTTT. Encoded protein: CASSFRGNSNQPQHF.

V and J are TRBV30 and TRBJ1-1; 7 nucleotides match TRBD1. Germline-derived CDR1 and CDR2 are GTSNPN and SVGIG (reference sequence). The junction had 24 bases not matched to a gene; V was cut back by 4 bases and J by 4 bases. The CDR3 loop spans 19 amino acids. The CDR3 region is CAWNVDRVPRGERSTEAFF. The CDR3 nucleotides read TGTGCCTGGAATGTAGACAGGGTTCCGCGCGGTGAACGATCCACTGAAGCTTTCTTT.

This chain uses TRBV7-9 with TRBJ2-4, with D tentatively TRBD2 (5 bases). Germline V gene lookup returns CDR1 SEHNR and CDR2 FQNEAQ (reference sequence). CDR3 length equals 13 residues. Trimming took 3 bases from V and 3 from J, leaving 6 bases between them. The CDR3 here is CASSFEGKNIQYF. The DNA for the CDR3 is TGTGCCAGCAGCTTCGAGGGCAAAAACATTCAGTACTTC. Complete variable domain (other parts from reference TRBV7-9 and TRBJ2-4): DTGVSQNPRHKITKRGQNVTFRCDPISEHNRLYWYRQTLGQGPEFLTYFQNEAQLEKSRLLSDRFSAERPKGSFSTLEIQRTEQGDSAMYLCASSFEGKNIQYFGAGTRLSVL.

This chain links TRBV5-5 with TRBJ1-6; no clear D. V shed 0 bases and J shed 11 bases, with 18 bases lying between them. The CDR3 sequence is 16 residues long. Germline CDR1 and CDR2: SGHKS and YYEKEE (reference sequence). The CDR3 here is CASSLAVIGGGPPLHF. The CDR3 coding sequence is TGTGCCAGCAGCTTGGCTGTTATTGGAGGAGGTCCACCCCTCCACTTT.